These T cell receptor beta chains were read from a single sample in a study of T cell repertoires in cytomegalovirus infection. TCRdb recomputed calls from the reads with MiXCR, one row per CDR3 protein. The data show about 310,000 distinct CDR3 sequences, roughly 25% seen once. No cognate antigen is known for these TCRs. Sequenced here: cultured PBMCs, sampled from culture after CMV antigen stimulation. These receptors were taken from a human donor in good health (CMV status not recorded). Some clones in this sample may be carry-over from other donors' samples. The CDR3 runs from the conserved cysteine through the conserved F or W. D genes are given only for firm matches. Size values are once, few and many counts, or a class for expanded clones, and some rows have none.

V gene	D gene	J gene	clone size	CDR3 protein	CDR3 DNA
TRBV28	TRBD2	TRBJ2-1	few	CASSPAGAGFDEQFF	TGTGCCAGCAGCCCAGCGGGAGCGGGTTTCGATGAGCAGTTCTTC
TRBV4-1	-	TRBJ1-4	-	CASSQVTPREDITTNEKLFF	TGCGCCAGCAGCCAAGTAACCCCCAGAGAGGACATAACAACTAATGAAAAACTGTTTTTT
TRBV7-2	TRBD1	TRBJ2-7	many	CASSLGYRGAAYEQYF	TGTGCCAGCAGCTTAGGGTACAGGGGGGCCGCCTACGAGCAGTACTTC
TRBV12-3/TRBV12-4	-	TRBJ1-1	many	CASSSWTKMNTEAFF	TGTGCCAGCAGCTCATGGACAAAGATGAACACTGAAGCTTTCTTT
TRBV7-3	-	TRBJ2-2	few	CASSSLTRGSNTGELFF	TGTGCCAGCAGCTCCTTGACTAGAGGGTCGAACACCGGGGAGCTGTTTTTT
TRBV7-2	TRBD2	TRBJ2-5	-	CAILAGQETQYF	TGTGCCATCTTAGCGGGACAAGAGACCCAGTACTTC
TRBV7-2	-	TRBJ2-1	many	CASIPTRDSYNEQFF	TGTGCCAGCATCCCCACTAGGGATTCCTACAATGAGCAGTTCTTC
TRBV7-9	TRBD1	TRBJ2-3	many	CASSPTGNWLDTQYF	TGTGCCAGCAGCCCGACAGGGAATTGGTTAGATACGCAGTATTTT
TRBV12-3/TRBV12-4	TRBD2	TRBJ2-5	few	CASSLLAGGPMETQYF	TGTGCCAGCAGTTTATTAGCGGGAGGGCCGATGGAGACCCAGTACTTC
TRBV19	TRBD2	TRBJ2-1	many	CASNPTSAGNEQFF	TGTGCCAGTAACCCGACTAGCGCGGGCAATGAGCAGTTCTTC
TRBV6-2/TRBV6-3	-	TRBJ2-1	-	CASSRSVNEQFF	TGTGCCAGCTCCCGGAGTGTCAATGAGCAGTTCTTC
TRBV25-1	-	TRBJ2-7	few	CASSVGGGRSYEQYF	TGTGCCAGCAGTGTAGGGGGAGGGCGCTCCTACGAGCAGTACTTC
TRBV19	-	TRBJ1-6	once	CASRWLNSPLHF	TGTGCCAGTAGATGGCTAAATTCACCCCTCCACTTT
TRBV5-1	-	TRBJ2-5	-	CASSFRDGGETQYF	TGCGCCAGCAGCTTCCGGGACGGAGGGGAGACCCAGTACTTC
TRBV7-2	TRBD1	TRBJ1-5	many	CASSLMGQPNQPQHF	TGTGCCAGCAGCTTAATGGGACAGCCGAATCAGCCCCAGCATTTT
TRBV9	-	TRBJ1-2	few	CASSGNAYGYTF	TGTGCCAGCAGCGGGAATGCCTATGGCTACACCTTC
TRBV11-2	-	TRBJ2-2	-	CASSPRLERFNGELFF	TGTGCCAGCAGCCCGCGACTAGAGCGTTTTAACGGGGAGCTGTTTTTT
TRBV7-8	-	TRBJ2-3	many	CASSHNGDTDTQYF	TGTGCCAGCAGCCACAATGGCGACACAGATACGCAGTATTTT
TRBV29-1	TRBD2	TRBJ2-3	-	CSVESLAGVGDTQYF	TGCAGCGTTGAAAGCCTAGCGGGAGTTGGAGATACGCAGTATTTT
TRBV7-2	-	TRBJ2-1	many	CASSLVGQGEQFF	TGTGCCAGCAGCTTAGTAGGGCAGGGAGAGCAGTTCTTC
TRBV6-5	TRBD2	TRBJ2-1	few	CASSPWREGGYNEQFF	TGTGCCAGCAGCCCTTGGCGGGAGGGGGGTTACAATGAGCAGTTCTTC
TRBV7-6	TRBD2	TRBJ2-5	-	CASSRPPGLAGETQYF	TGTGCCAGCAGCCGTCCGCCGGGACTAGCGGGAGAGACCCAGTACTTC
TRBV10-3	-	TRBJ2-6	-	CAISMRGDSSGANVLTF	TGTGCCATCTCTATGAGGGGAGACAGCTCTGGGGCCAACGTCCTGACTTTC
TRBV5-4	-	TRBJ2-7	few	CASSLTRSGRMRYEQYF	TGTGCCAGCAGCTTGACTAGGTCAGGGAGGATGCGCTACGAGCAGTACTTC
TRBV5-1	-	TRBJ2-6	few	CASSRGGGANVLTF	TGCGCCAGCTCTCGCGGTGGTGGGGCCAACGTCCTGACTTTC
TRBV9	-	TRBJ1-1	-	CASSVGANTGNTEAFF	TGTGCCAGCAGCGTAGGGGCCAACACGGGGAACACTGAAGCTTTCTTT
TRBV7-2	TRBD2	TRBJ2-1	many	CASSLVPLAGQYNEQFF	TGTGCCAGCAGCTTAGTCCCACTAGCGGGACAATACAATGAGCAGTTCTTC
TRBV27	-	TRBJ2-4	-	CASSFPVGGIQYF	TGTGCCAGCAGTTTCCCCGTCGGGGGCATTCAGTACTTC
TRBV7-3	-	TRBJ1-6	many	CASSLMGGGNSPLHF	TGTGCCAGCAGCTTAATGGGTGGGGGGAATTCACCCCTCCACTTT
TRBV3-1	-	TRBJ2-2	few	CASSTEEYPGTGELFF	TGTGCCAGCAGCACCGAGGAGTACCCGGGCACCGGGGAGCTGTTTTTT
TRBV6-2/TRBV6-3	TRBD2	TRBJ2-5	few	CASSPGLAGRGQYF	TGTGCCAGCAGTCCGGGACTAGCGGGCCGGGGACAGTACTTC
TRBV5-5	TRBD1	TRBJ2-3	-	CASSRGGTGMTDTQYF	TGTGCCAGCAGTCGCGGCGGGACAGGGATGACAGATACGCAGTATTTT
TRBV6-2/TRBV6-3	-	TRBJ1-3	few	CASSAPDFNSGNTIYF	TGTGCCAGCAGTGCCCCGGACTTCAACTCTGGAAACACCATATATTTT
TRBV11-3	-	TRBJ2-1	-	CASSLQGNAYNEQFF	TGTGCCAGCAGTTTACAGGGAAACGCCTACAATGAGCAGTTCTTC
TRBV19	-	TRBJ1-1	once	CASSMRNTEAFF	TGTGCCAGTAGTATGCGGAACACTGAAGCTTTCTTT
TRBV7-2	TRBD1	TRBJ1-1	many	CASSARQGVTEAFF	TGTGCCAGCAGCGCCCGACAGGGAGTCACTGAAGCTTTCTTT
TRBV6-2/TRBV6-3	TRBD2	TRBJ2-1	few	CASSYDPTLGLVIYNEQFF	TGTGCCAGCAGTTACGACCCCACCCTCGGACTAGTGATCTACAATGAGCAGTTCTTC
TRBV19	-	TRBJ2-4	-	CASSIIRAQENIQYF	TGTGCCAGTAGTATAATCCGGGCGCAGGAAAACATTCAGTACTTC
TRBV7-2	-	TRBJ2-3	many	CASSLWPRASDTQYF	TGTGCCAGCAGCTTATGGCCAAGGGCCTCAGATACGCAGTATTTT
TRBV5-5	-	TRBJ1-5	many	CASSLVPAGNQPQHF	TGTGCCAGCAGCTTGGTACCGGCCGGCAATCAGCCCCAGCATTTT
TRBV20-1	-	TRBJ2-5	-	CSARPTGTQETQYF	TGCAGTGCTCGCCCAACCGGGACCCAAGAGACCCAGTACTTC
TRBV6-2/TRBV6-3	TRBD2	TRBJ2-5	few	CASSSSFDLFNSGSETQYF	TGTGCCAGCAGTTCGAGTTTCGACCTCTTCAATAGCGGGAGCGAGACCCAGTACTTC
TRBV20-1	TRBD2	TRBJ2-3	-	CSAHLPLAGGTDTQYF	TGCAGTGCTCACCTCCCCCTAGCGGGAGGAACAGATACGCAGTATTTT
TRBV19	-	TRBJ1-1	-	CASSMGVRALNTEAFF	TGTGCCAGTAGTATGGGGGTCAGGGCATTGAACACTGAAGCTTTCTTT
TRBV5-6	-	TRBJ1-2	few	CASSLLAKVRF	TGTGCCAGCAGCTTGTTGGCGAAGGTTCGCTTC